Sequencing of this T cell receptor beta chain was carried out in a study of patients and donors after allogeneic stem cell transplantation. TCRdb analysed the RT-PCR reads with MiXCR anew, one entry per CDR3 protein. The data contain about a million distinct CDR3 sequences, approximately 18% of them singletons. This clonotype was seen once. V lost 3 bases to trimming and J lost 6 bases; unmatched junction nucleotides: 9. There are 15 residues in the CDR3. Germline CDR1 GTSNPN, CDR2 SVGIG (reference sequence). Input material: blood, either unsorted or a sorted T cell fraction (not recorded which). This rearrangement joins TRBV30 to TRBJ1-5, with TRBD1 identical over 9 bases. The receptor was isolated from a human donor who was either an allogeneic HSCT recipient or a stem cell or donor lymphocyte infusion donor (not recorded which). It is not recorded whose cells these are; they may come from a transplant donor. As DNA, the CDR3 is TGTGCCTGGAGCGCGGGACAGGGTTTGGGTCAGCCCCAGCATTTT. Amino acid sequence: CAWSAGQGLGQPQHF.